The 26 T cell receptor beta chains presented below share a single source sample, sequenced in a study of molecular identifiers for immune sequencing clone quantification. MiXCR, applied by TCRdb to the PCR reads, yields one record per CDR3 protein. The data hold 85,000 to 100,000 distinct CDR3 sequences, with around a fifth observed a single time. The sequenced sample was naive CD8+ T cells from blood, with Jurkat cell RNA spiked in. The subset: FACS-sorted CD8+CD4-CCR7+CD45RA+ naive T cells. The origin of the receptors is a human donor in good health. Some libraries in this study had Jurkat cell RNA spiked in.

Comments on this clonotype: A much larger clone lies a single base off, so this may be a read error. The genes are TRBV3-2 and TRBJ2-3; the table's D call, TRBD2, was not checked against the DNA. TRBV3-2 is described as a pseudogene. The CDR3 contains 14 residues. DNA of the CDR3: TGTGTCAGCAGCCAAGAAGTACCCCTCCCTACGCAGTATTTT. Its protein product is CVSSQEVPLPTQYF.

Notes on this clonotype: A read error may explain this, as a much larger clone is one base away. The chain joins TRBV7-6 to TRBJ2-1, with 8 bases that match TRBD2. The CDR3 is 18 amino acids. Germline V gene lookup returns CDR1 SGHVS and CDR2 FNYEAQ. J lost 0 bases, V lost 2 bases, and 9 bases had no gene match. CDR3 bases: TGTGCCAGCAGCTTAAGACTAGCGAACTCTAGCTCCTACAATGAGCAGTTCTTC. It codes for CASSLRLANSSSYNEQFF. The variable domain in full, with the rest retrieved from reference TRBV7-6 and TRBJ2-1, is GAGVSQSPRYKVTKRGQDVALRCDPISGHVSLYWYRQALGQGPEFLTYFNYEAQQDKSGLPNDRFSAERPEGSISTLTIQRTEQRDSAMYRCASSLRLANSSSYNEQFFGPGTRLTVL.

This clonotype was found a few times. J is TRBJ2-1 and V is TRBV19; the match to TRBD2 covers 10 bases. The CDR3 contains 13 residues. The germline V gene has CDR1 LNHDA and CDR2 SQIVND (reference sequence). The junction had 8 bases not matched to a gene; V was cut back by 3 bases and J by 15 bases. CDR3 amino acids: CASSIKLAGGRFF. The CDR3 bases are TGTGCCAGTAGTATTAAATTAGCGGGAGGTCGGTTCTTC.

This clonotype was seen repeatedly, ten times or more. The chain links TRBV4-3 to TRBJ1-6; TRBD1 matches at 10 bases. The CDR3 runs 16 residues. Germline CDR1 is LGHNA and CDR2 is YSLEER. The ends lost 1 base at V and 8 bases at J; junction bases unmatched: 5. The CDR3: CASSQGGTGVDSPLHF. CDR3 nucleotides: TGCGCCAGCAGCCAAGGGGGGACAGGGGTTGATTCACCCCTCCACTTT.

The chain is built from TRBV29-1 and TRBJ2-1; possibly TRBD2 for D (6 bases). The CDR3 contains 14 residues. Germline CDR1 is SQVTM and CDR2 is ANQGSEA. Trimming cost V 5 bases and J 0 bases, with 11 bases left between them. The CDR3 here is CSVPDGSSYNEQFF. The CDR3 DNA reads as TGCAGCGTTCCGGACGGGAGCTCCTACAATGAGCAGTTCTTC.

This clonotype appeared many times. The rearrangement links TRBV7-6 to TRBJ2-3; 12 bases match TRBD1. V was clipped by 5 bases and J by 5 bases; unmatched bases: 8. The CDR3 sequence is 16 residues long. CDR1 SGHVS and CDR2 FNYEAQ come from the germline V gene. Here the CDR3 DNA reads TGTGCCAGCAGCCCCGGGACAGGGGGCTTGGTAGATACGCAGTATTTT. Translation: CASSPGTGGLVDTQYF.

This clonotype appeared many times. CDR3 amino acids: CAWSPDGGANVLTF. Written as DNA, the CDR3 is TGTGCCTGGAGCCCAGATGGTGGGGCCAACGTCCTGACTTTC. The rearrangement links TRBV30 to TRBJ2-6; D remains unclear. The germline V and J ends were trimmed by 3 bases and 3 bases, with 9 bases remaining between them. The germline V gene has CDR1 GTSNPN and CDR2 SVGIG (reference sequence). CDR3 length equals 14 residues.

This chain links TRBV29-1 with TRBJ2-2; a weak D match, TRBD2 (5 bases). Between the trimmed V and J ends, which lost 6 bases and 4 bases, there was a span of 6 bases. Per germline, CDR1 SQVTM and CDR2 ANQGSEA. The CDR3 covers 11 residues. CDR3 sequence (DNA): TGCAGCGTAGGGAGCACCGGGGAGCTGTTTTTT. Translated, it gives CSVGSTGELFF.

Regarding this clonotype: A read error may be the cause here, since a much bigger clone is one base away. The rearrangement joins TRBV7-9 to TRBJ1-4; TRBD1 is a possible D gene (5 bases). Germline V gene data show CDR1 as SEHNR and CDR2 as FQNEAQ (reference sequence). There are 15 residues in the CDR3. CDR3 DNA sequence: TGTGCCAGCAGCTCCTCCGTCGGGGGGGTTGAAAAACTGGTTTTT. It yields the protein CASSSSVGGVEKLVF.

The J gene is TRBJ1-1, the V gene TRBV4-1; a possible D gene is TRBD1 (5 bases). Trimming shortened V by 3 bases and J by 0 bases, and 11 bases separated the two germline ends. The V gene's germline CDR1 is MGHRA and CDR2 YSYEKL. This CDR3 comprises 15 residues. CDR3 sequence (DNA): TGCGCCAGCAGCCAGGCTGACAGAATGAACACTGAAGCTTTCTTT. Translation: CASSQADRMNTEAFF.

As for this clonotype: One end of the junction varies from germline; a read error may be responsible. The chain links TRBV19 to TRBJ1-5; 10 nucleotides agree with TRBD1. Germline loops: CDR1 LNHDA, CDR2 SQIVND (reference sequence). CDR3 length equals 16 residues. This chain's CDR3 is CAGSQGDRGYNQPQHF. The DNA of the CDR3 is TGTGCCGGTAGTCAGGGGGACAGGGGCTACAATCAGCCCCAGCATTTT.

This clonotype was counted many times. The chain employs TRBV6-5 and TRBJ1-4; D unresolved. V shed 4 bases and J shed 6 bases, with 9 bases lying between them. The CDR3 has 13 residues. CDR1 is MNHEY and CDR2 is SVGAGI in the germline V gene. The CDR3 loop is CASSLGYDEKLFF. In DNA form, the CDR3 reads TGTGCCAGCAGTTTGGGGTACGATGAAAAACTGTTTTTT.

As for this clonotype: This sequence may be a read error, since a much larger clone differs from it by one base. The J gene is TRBJ2-5, the V gene TRBV12-3 or TRBV12-4; weak D call: TRBD1 (6 bases). This CDR3 has 16 residues. Trimming took 11 bases from V and 3 from J, leaving 25 bases between them. For the CDR3, the DNA is TGTGCCGGCACCATGGGGTCAGGGGAAGGAGAAGAGACCCAGTACTTC. Translating it yields CAGTMGSGEGEETQYF.

This clonotype came up many times. The chain recombines TRBV13 with TRBJ2-5, with D perhaps TRBD2 (6 bases). V was pared by 2 bases and J by 0 bases, with 10 bases between. Looked up from germline, CDR1 is PRHDT and CDR2 is FYEKMQ (reference sequence). The CDR3 length is 15 residues. The CDR3 protein is CASSLFPSDQETQYF. The CDR3 DNA is TGTGCCAGCAGCTTATTCCCTAGCGACCAAGAGACCCAGTACTTC.

The chain carries TRBV11-2 and TRBJ1-1; D is unclear. Trimming removed 5 bases from V and 1 base from J, with 8 bases in between. CDR1 is SGHAT, CDR2 FQNNGV, per germline. This CDR3 is built from 13 residues. The CDR3 nucleotides read TGTGCCAGCAGCCCATGGACGAACACTGAAGCTTTCTTT. Residues: CASSPWTNTEAFF.

This clonotype was observed at least ten times. The V call is TRBV28, the J call TRBJ2-7; possibly TRBD2 for D (6 bases). Germline CDR1 is MDHEN and CDR2 is SYDVKM. V was cut by 1 base and J by 3 bases, with 10 bases left in between. The CDR3 length is 14 residues. The CDR3 reads CASSLSGTDYEQYF. DNA for the CDR3: TGTGCCAGCAGTTTATCCGGGACTGACTACGAGCAGTACTTC.

The chain has TRBV18 and TRBJ1-2; weak D call: TRBD1 (6 bases). V was clipped by 5 bases and J by 0 bases, with 22 bases between them. Germline lookup yields CDR1 KGHSH and CDR2 LQKENI. The CDR3 extends over 18 amino acids. DNA for the CDR3: TGTGCCAGCTCAGCTAGTCCGAGACAGGAGATTCCTAACTATGGCTACACCTTC. This translates into CASSASPRQEIPNYGYTF.

This clonotype was detected a few times. The chain is built from TRBV2 and TRBJ2-2, with D unresolved. V was cut by 6 bases and J by 0 bases, with 8 bases left in between. The germline CDR1 and CDR2 sequences are SNHLY and FYNNEI. The CDR3 runs to 14 residues. The CDR3 here is CASRPDTNTGELFF. Written as DNA, the CDR3 is TGTGCCAGCAGACCCGACACGAACACCGGGGAGCTGTTTTTT.

In regard to this clonotype: This may arise from a read error, as a much more abundant clone is one base away. The chain is built from TRBV5-3 and TRBJ2-3, with D tentatively TRBD1 or TRBD2 (5 bases each). TRBV5-3 is sorted into the ORF group, with uncertain function. The length of the CDR3 is 14 residues. DNA for the CDR3: TGTGCCAGCAGCTTTGGACGGGGCCCAGATACGCAGTATTTT. This encodes CASSFGRGPDTQYF.

Ten or more counts support this clonotype. V and J are TRBV6-2 or TRBV6-3 and TRBJ2-7; D not certain. V shed 4 bases and J shed 5 bases, with 6 bases lying between them. The length of the CDR3 is 11 residues. The germline V gene has CDR1 MNHEY and CDR2 SVGEGT. CDR3 sequence: CASSFSNEQYF. CDR3 DNA sequence: TGTGCCAGCAGTTTCAGCAACGAGCAGTACTTC.

The gene calls are TRBV6-6 and TRBJ2-5, with D possibly matching TRBD2 (7 bases). The length of the CDR3 is 15 residues. Trimming removed 7 bases from V and 5 bases from J, with 20 bases in between. From germline, CDR1 is MNHNY and CDR2 SVGAGI (reference sequence). The CDR3 protein is CASTPSRGARETQYF. DNA for the CDR3: TGTGCCAGCACCCCCAGTCGGGGGGCTAGGGAGACCCAGTACTTC.

There are a few counts of this clonotype. This chain joins TRBV27 and TRBJ2-7; D remains ambiguous. The V end was cut by 3 bases, the J end by 4 bases, with 10 bases between. CDR1 is MNHEY, CDR2 SMNVEV, per germline (reference sequence). The CDR3 has 13 amino acids. Here the CDR3 reads CASSLYQAYEQYF. The DNA for the CDR3 is TGTGCCAGCAGTTTGTACCAGGCGTACGAGCAGTACTTC.

Concerning this clonotype itself: A read error may explain this, as a much larger clone is one base away. The chain uses TRBV7-2 and TRBJ1-3; D is ambiguous. The CDR3 is 14 residues long. With 2 bases removed from V and 7 bases from J, the gap between germline ends came to 12 bases. Germline values: CDR1 SGHTA, CDR2 FQGNSA. CDR3 in DNA: TGTGCCAGCAGCTTACAGAGGACGAGGAACACCATATATTTT. This gives the protein CASSLQRTRNTIYF.

This clonotype was counted at least ten times. At one boundary the junction diverges from the germline segment, which might be a read error. The chain is built from TRBV7-6 and TRBJ1-6; D remains ambiguous. Looked up from germline, CDR1 is SGHVS and CDR2 is FNYEAQ. The CDR3 sequence is 12 residues long. The CDR3 region is CASSLGGSPLHF. For the CDR3, the DNA is TGTGCCAGCAGTTTAGGCGGTTCACCCCTCCACTTT.

Ten or more counts support this clonotype. The CDR3 sequence: CASSFSGDNEQFF. The CDR3 DNA sequence: TGTGCCAGCAGTTTTTCAGGGGACAATGAGCAGTTCTTC. The V gene is TRBV28, the J gene TRBJ2-1; possible D gene TRBD1, 6 bases. In germline, CDR1 is MDHEN, CDR2 SYDVKM. The ends were cut back, 3 bases at V and 5 bases at J, with 8 bases in the middle. This CDR3 has 13 residues.

About this clonotype: One end of the junction is discordant with germline, which a read error may explain. The J gene is TRBJ2-2, the V gene TRBV7-9; 10 bases line up with TRBD1. The CDR3 is 16 amino acids. Germline values: CDR1 SEHNR, CDR2 FQNEAQ (reference sequence). CDR3 in amino acids: CASSSLTGGAGGGLFF. The CDR3 DNA sequence: TGTGCCAGCAGCTCCCTGACAGGGGGCGCTGGCGGGGGGCTGTTTTTT. Together with reference TRBV7-9 and TRBJ2-2, the CDR3 gives the full variable domain: DTGVSQNPRHKITKRGQNVTFRCDPISEHNRLYWYRQTLGQGPEFLTYFQNEAQLEKSRLLSDRFSAERPKGSFSTLEIQRTEQGDSAMYLCASSSLTGGAGGGLFFGEGSRLTVL.